This is a list of T cell receptor beta chains from one sample in a study of cytomegalovirus exposure and HLA in healthy donors. Sequenced by immunoSEQ multiplex PCR; TCRdb stores in-frame clones only, minus some. This table has some 110,000 clones, approximately 80% appearing once. Sequencing was done on a sample of PBMCs. The receptor set was obtained from a middle-aged woman in good health and CMV-seronegative. Both conserved end residues are part of each CDR3. The order of the fields is CDR3 DNA, CDR3 protein, D gene, J gene, V gene, clone size. D genes are given only for firm matches. The listing skips clone size in some rows; elsewhere it reads once, few, many or a size class.

TGCGCCAGCAGCCAACACCGGACAGGGGGCGGCAATCAGCCCCAGCATTTT	CASSQHRTGGGNQPQHF	TRBD1	TRBJ1-5	TRBV4-1	NA
TGTGCCAGCAGCCCCCTTGTAGATACGCAGTATTTT	CASSPLVDTQYF	NA	TRBJ2-3	TRBV5-5	NA
TGTGCCAGCAGTGAGTTGCCCCGGGAGGATTCACCCCTCCACTTT	CASSELPREDSPLHF	NA	TRBJ1-6	TRBV6-1	NA
TGTGCCAGCAGCTTAGAACTAGCGGGTCTCACCGGGGAGCTGTTTTTT	CASSLELAGLTGELFF	TRBD2	TRBJ2-2	TRBV7-6	NA
TGCAGCGTTGGAGGAACCAATGAGCAGTTCTTC	CSVGGTNEQFF	NA	TRBJ2-1	TRBV29-1	few
TGTGCCAGCAACGAACCGGGACTAGCTCCGTATTTT	CASNEPGLAPYF	TRBD2	TRBJ2-3	TRBV27	NA
TGTGCCAGCTCAACCACGGGAGGTCTGGACGAACAGTACTTC	CASSTTGGLDEQYF	TRBD2	TRBJ2-5	TRBV18	once
TGTGCCAGCAAAGATGCCGGGACAGGTGGAAACACCATATATTTT	CASKDAGTGGNTIYF	TRBD1	TRBJ1-3	TRBV28	NA
TGTGCCAGCAGCCTGATCCCCCCGACAGGGGGGAGCTCTGGGGCCAACGTCCTGACTTTC	CASSLIPPTGGSSGANVLTF	TRBD1	TRBJ2-6	TRBV5-5	NA
TGTGCCAGCAGCTCGAGCGGGACTGGGGAGCAGTACTTC	CASSSSGTGEQYF	TRBD2	TRBJ2-7	TRBV7-6	once
TGTGCCAGTAGTATGATAGTCCATCGGACTAGCCCCCTTTCGGGGGAGCTGTTTTTT	CASSMIVHRTSPLSGELFF	TRBD2	TRBJ2-2	TRBV19	NA
TGTGCCAGCAGCGTAGCTGCGGGACTAGCGGGTAACAATGAGCAGTTCTTC	CASSVAAGLAGNNEQFF	TRBD2	TRBJ2-1	TRBV9	NA
TGTGCCAGCACCTATAGCGGGAGAGGTGGAGATACGCAGTATTTT	CASTYSGRGGDTQYF	TRBD2	TRBJ2-3	TRBV7-3	once
TGTGCCAGTGTGACCGGGGGGGGCGCAACCCATTCACCCCTCCACTTT	CASVTGGGATHSPLHF	NA	TRBJ1-6	TRBV28	NA
TGTGCCAGCAGCGTATCCCCGGACACGAATACCTACGAGCAGTACTTC	CASSVSPDTNTYEQYF	NA	TRBJ2-7	TRBV9	NA
TGCGCCAGCAGCCAAGATTCCCTAAGAGGCACTGAAGCTTTCTTT	CASSQDSLRGTEAFF	NA	TRBJ1-1	TRBV4-1	few
TGTGCCAGCAGCTTGGTACAGGGGACCAAAAACATTCAGTACTTC	CASSLVQGTKNIQYF	TRBD1	TRBJ2-4	TRBV5-4	NA
TGTGCCAGTAGTATCCGGCAGGGAACCGAAGCTTTCTTT	CASSIRQGTEAFF	NA	TRBJ1-1	TRBV19	NA
TGTGCCAGCAGCTTCGGACAGGGGGGAGCTTTCTTT	CASSFGQGGAFF	TRBD1	TRBJ1-1	TRBV5-5	NA
TGCGCCAGCAGCGGGGGGTCACTAGCGGGAATCTCCTACAATGAGCAGTTCTTC	CASSGGSLAGISYNEQFF	TRBD2	TRBJ2-1	TRBV5-1	few
TGCGCCAGCAGCCAAGGATCACCGGGACTAGCGGGAGTAAATGAGCAGTTCTTC	CASSQGSPGLAGVNEQFF	TRBD2	TRBJ2-1	TRBV4-3	NA
TGTGCCAGCAGCAGGGTCGGTGAAGCTTTCTTT	CASSRVGEAFF	NA	TRBJ1-1	TRBV6-1	NA
TGTGCCAGCAGCCACCCCCAGGGCCGTCGCTACACCTTC	CASSHPQGRRYTF	NA	TRBJ1-2	TRBV5-6	NA
TGCGCCAGCAGCCGCGGGGGGAGCTCCTACAATGAGCAGTTCTTC	CASSRGGSSYNEQFF	TRBD2	TRBJ2-1	TRBV4-3	NA
TGCGCCAGCAGCTTGACGGGGAGCGGCTATGGCTACACCTTC	CASSLTGSGYGYTF	NA	TRBJ1-2	TRBV5-1	NA
TGTGCCAGCAGCTTGGGGCGCGGCCCGGGAAGATCTGGAAACACCATATATTTT	CASSLGRGPGRSGNTIYF	NA	TRBJ1-3	TRBV5-4	NA
TGTGCCAGTAGTATAATTTCAGATCAGCCCCAGCATTTT	CASSIISDQPQHF	NA	TRBJ1-5	TRBV19	many
TGTGCCAGTAGTACCGGCCGGAGCCAACACACTGAAGCTTTCTTT	CASSTGRSQHTEAFF	NA	TRBJ1-1	TRBV19	NA
TGTGCCAGCAGCCAAAGAAGCCTTACAGGGGCCAACACTGAAGCTTTCTTT	CASSQRSLTGANTEAFF	TRBD1	TRBJ1-1	TRBV14	NA
TGTGCCAGCAATAGCGGGAAATACGAGCAGTACTTC	CASNSGKYEQYF	TRBD2	TRBJ2-7	TRBV28	NA
TGTGCCAGCTCACTTGGGCGGGACACTGAAGCTTTCTTT	CASSLGRDTEAFF	NA	TRBJ1-1	TRBV18	NA
TGTGCCAGCAGCGAGCTAGCGGGAGGACACAATGAGCAGTTCTTC	CASSELAGGHNEQFF	TRBD2	TRBJ2-1	TRBV6-5	NA
TGTGCCACCGGAGAGGGATTCGACGAGCAGTACTTC	CATGEGFDEQYF	NA	TRBJ2-7	TRBV15	NA
TGTGCCAGCAGTGACACCGAGCAGTACTTC	CASSDTEQYF	NA	TRBJ2-7	TRBV28	NA
TGTTCCAGCGGGGGGGTGGTGGACGAGCAGTACTTC	CSSGGVVDEQYF	TRBD2	TRBJ2-7	TRBV7-9	NA
TGTGCCATCACTGGGGCGGACAGGGGTCGGTATGGCTACACCTTC	CAITGADRGRYGYTF	TRBD1	TRBJ1-2	TRBV10-3	few
TGTGCCAGCTCACCTCCCCAATCCTACGAGCAGTACTTC	CASSPPQSYEQYF	NA	TRBJ2-7	TRBV18	NA
TGTGCCAGCAGTCGGGACTTACAGATGAACACTGAAGCTTTCTTT	CASSRDLQMNTEAFF	NA	TRBJ1-1	TRBV2	NA
TGTGCCAGCTCCCAAGGACTGTTTACCGGGGAGCTGTTTTTT	CASSQGLFTGELFF	NA	TRBJ2-2	TRBV18	once
TGCAGCGCTAAGGGGGACACCGGGGAGCTGTTTTTT	CSAKGDTGELFF	NA	TRBJ2-2	TRBV29-1	NA
TGTGCCAGCTCACCTTACGGGTCGACTTACGACTACACCTTC	CASSPYGSTYDYTF	NA	TRBJ1-2	TRBV18	NA
TGTGCCAGCAGCTTAGGAGGTCTAGCGTCGGATACGCAGTATTTT	CASSLGGLASDTQYF	NA	TRBJ2-3	TRBV11-3	NA
TGCGCCAGCAGCCAAGTTACCGGGACTAGCGGCAATGAGCAGTTCTTC	CASSQVTGTSGNEQFF	TRBD2	TRBJ2-1	TRBV4-3	NA
TGTGCCAGCAGCTTAGTGAGCACCGGGGAGCTGTTTTTT	CASSLVSTGELFF	NA	TRBJ2-2	TRBV11-3	NA
TGTGCCAGCAGTCCCTGGGGCGAGGGGGTTGGTGAAGCTTTCTTT	CASSPWGEGVGEAFF	NA	TRBJ1-1	TRBV27	NA
TGTGCCAGCAGTGAGACGGGAAGATCACCCCTCCACTTT	CASSETGRSPLHF	NA	TRBJ1-6	TRBV6-1	NA
TGTGCTAGTGGTTTGGGGTCCGGGGGGCCCTCATACAATGAGCAGTTCTTC	CASGLGSGGPSYNEQFF	NA	TRBJ2-1	TRBV12-5	NA
TGTGCCAGCAGTGACAGGCCAGGCACCGGGGAGCTGTTTTTT	CASSDRPGTGELFF	NA	TRBJ2-2	TRBV6-4	few
TGTGCCAGCAGCTCAAGGGGGCGCGGAATTTCGGACGGGGAGCTGTTTTTT	CASSSRGRGISDGELFF	TRBD1	TRBJ2-2	TRBV7-9	NA
TGTGCCAGCAGCTTAGACCTAGCGGGGTCCTACGAGCAGTACTTC	CASSLDLAGSYEQYF	TRBD2	TRBJ2-7	TRBV11-2	NA
TGTGCCAGCCGACTGACCGGGACAGGGAACACCGGGGAGCTGTTTTTT	CASRLTGTGNTGELFF	TRBD1	TRBJ2-2	TRBV7-3	NA
TGTGCCAGTATAGGTGGACAGGGCAACACTGAAGCTTTCTTT	CASIGGQGNTEAFF	TRBD1	TRBJ1-1	TRBV19	NA
TGTGCCAGCAGCCAGGATCTCAGGGTCAACATTCAGTACTTC	CASSQDLRVNIQYF	NA	TRBJ2-4	TRBV14	once
TGTGCCACCTCGCTTCTCCCGGGACAGGGAAATGAAAAACTGTTTTTT	CATSLLPGQGNEKLFF	TRBD1	TRBJ1-4	TRBV28	few
TGTTCCAGCAGCTTAGCGTTCCACTCCTACGAGCAGTACTTC	CSSSLAFHSYEQYF	NA	TRBJ2-7	TRBV7-9	NA